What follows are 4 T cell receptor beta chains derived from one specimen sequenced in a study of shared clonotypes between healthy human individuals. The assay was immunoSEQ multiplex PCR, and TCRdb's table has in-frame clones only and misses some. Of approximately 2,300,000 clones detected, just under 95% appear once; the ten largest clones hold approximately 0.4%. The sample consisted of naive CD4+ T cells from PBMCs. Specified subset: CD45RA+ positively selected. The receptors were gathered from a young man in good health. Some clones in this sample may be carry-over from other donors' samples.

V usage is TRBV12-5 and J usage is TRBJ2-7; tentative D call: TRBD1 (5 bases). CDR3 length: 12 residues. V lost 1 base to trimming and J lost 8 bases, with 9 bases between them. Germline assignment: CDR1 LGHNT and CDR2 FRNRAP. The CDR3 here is CASGLEGLQQYF. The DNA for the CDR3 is TGTGCTAGTGGTTTGGAGGGGTTACAGCAGTACTTC.

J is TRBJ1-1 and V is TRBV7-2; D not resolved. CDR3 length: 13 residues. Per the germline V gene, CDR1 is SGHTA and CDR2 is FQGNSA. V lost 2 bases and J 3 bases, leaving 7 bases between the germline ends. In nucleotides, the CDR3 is TGTGCCAGCAGCTTACAGAGGGACACTGAAGCTTTCTTT. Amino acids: CASSLQRDTEAFF. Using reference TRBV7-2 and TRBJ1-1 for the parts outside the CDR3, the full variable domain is GAGVSQSPSNKVTEKGKDVELRCDPISGHTALYWYRQSLGQGLEFLIYFQGNSAPDKSGLPSDRFSAERTGGSVSTLTIQRTQQEDSAVYLCASSLQRDTEAFFGQGTRLTVV.

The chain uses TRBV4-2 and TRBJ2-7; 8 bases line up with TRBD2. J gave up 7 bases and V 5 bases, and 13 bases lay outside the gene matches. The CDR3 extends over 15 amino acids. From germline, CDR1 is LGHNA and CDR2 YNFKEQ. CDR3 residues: CASSFRNSGALEQYF. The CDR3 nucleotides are TGTGCCAGCAGCTTTCGGAATAGCGGGGCCCTGGAGCAGTACTTC.

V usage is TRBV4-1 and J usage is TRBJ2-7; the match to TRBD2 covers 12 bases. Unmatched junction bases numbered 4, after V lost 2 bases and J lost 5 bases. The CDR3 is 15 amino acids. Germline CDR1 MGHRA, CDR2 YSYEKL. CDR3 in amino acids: CASSQPTSGSHEQYF. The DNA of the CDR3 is TGCGCCAGCAGCCAACCGACTAGCGGGAGCCACGAGCAGTACTTC.